The 12 T cell receptor beta chains given below trace back to one sample, sequenced in a study of blood T cell repertoires in COVID-19. TCRdb keeps only in-frame clones here, not all; method: immunoSEQ multiplex PCR. This sample has under 30,000 clones, with 94% found just once. The sample taken for sequencing was peripheral blood. These receptors all come from a woman in her fifties or sixties with active COVID-19.

The rearrangement links TRBV4-1 to TRBJ2-7; TRBD2 is a possible D gene (5 bases). The CDR3 consists of 13 residues. The V end was cut by 4 bases, the J end by 2 bases, with 9 bases between. Germline CDR1 reads MGHRA; CDR2 reads YSYEKL. As DNA, the CDR3 is TGCGCCAGCAGCCTGGGAGAAACCTACGAGCAGTACTTC. Amino acid sequence: CASSLGETYEQYF.

Details on this clone: One end of the junction does not line up with germline, which may come from a read error. The chain is built from TRBV11-2 and TRBJ2-3, with 9 bases fitting TRBD2. The CDR3 loop spans 14 amino acids. The germline V gene has CDR1 SGHAT and CDR2 FQNNGV. CDR3 DNA sequence: TGTGCCAGCAGCTTAGATTTAGCGGGAGATGCGCAGTATTTT. The encoded protein is CASSLDLAGDAQYF.

The chain has TRBV6-1 and TRBJ1-2; no clear D gene. V was clipped by 1 base and J by 4 bases, with 10 bases between them. The CDR3 is 14 amino acids. Germline loops: CDR1 MNHNS, CDR2 SASEGT. The CDR3 DNA is TGTGCCAGCAGTGAAGATCTAACTTCCTATGGCTACACCTTC. Translated, it gives CASSEDLTSYGYTF.

The gene calls are TRBV21-1 and TRBJ2-4; the D segment call TRBD1 is taken from the table without a DNA check. TRBV21-1 is termed a pseudogene. The CDR3 covers 16 residues. The CDR3 loop reads CAAAGRTGSAKNIQYF. The CDR3 DNA is TGTGCCGCCGCAGGGAGGACAGGGAGTGCCAAAAACATTCAGTACTTC.

The V call is TRBV7-6, the J call TRBJ2-3; 9 nucleotides match TRBD2. Unmatched junction bases numbered 11, after V lost 4 bases and J lost 0 bases. The CDR3 is 18 amino acids. The germline gives CDR1 SGHVS, CDR2 FNYEAQ. In DNA, the CDR3 is TGTGCCAGCAGCTCATGGACGGCGACTAGCGGAAGCACAGATACGCAGTATTTT. Protein: CASSSWTATSGSTDTQYF.

The CDR3 is CASSPRVAGNTGELFF. In DNA form, the CDR3 reads TGTGCCAGCAGCCCAAGGGTAGCGGGGAACACCGGGGAGCTGTTTTTT. The rearrangement uses TRBV11-3 and TRBJ2-2; the match to TRBD2 covers 7 bases. With V trimmed by 5 bases and J by 1 base, 7 bases remained unmatched. The CDR3 sequence is 16 residues long. Germline CDR1 is SGHNT and CDR2 is YENEEA.

This chain uses TRBV14 with TRBJ2-7; perhaps TRBD1 as D (6 bases). CDR1 is SGHDN, CDR2 FVKESK, per germline. Trimming removed 0 bases at V and 0 bases at J, with 12 bases between. The CDR3 sequence is 16 residues long. As DNA, the CDR3 is TGTGCCAGCAGCCAAGACCGACAGGTTTTCTCCTACGAGCAGTACTTC. The encoded protein is CASSQDRQVFSYEQYF.

This chain joins TRBV19 and TRBJ1-4; D unresolved. Germline assignment: CDR1 LNHDA and CDR2 SQIVND (reference sequence). Trimming removed 10 bases at V and 4 bases at J, with 16 bases between. The CDR3 covers 14 residues. This CDR3 is CATRRGGGNEKLFF. The CDR3 nucleotides are TGTGCCACCCGCCGGGGAGGCGGTAATGAAAAACTGTTTTTT.

The rearrangement links TRBV4-2 to TRBJ1-6, with 10 bases fitting TRBD1. Losses at the gene ends were 1 base for V and 8 bases for J; bases not matched to a gene: 5. The CDR3 covers 16 residues. CDR1 is LGHNA and CDR2 is YNFKEQ in the germline V gene. CDR3 in amino acids: CASSQGHGTGDSPLHF. In DNA, the CDR3 is TGTGCCAGCAGCCAAGGTCATGGGACAGGGGATTCACCCCTCCACTTT.

This sequence joins TRBV29-1 and TRBJ1-3; D uncertain. Trimming took 0 bases from V and 3 from J, leaving 6 bases between them. Looked up from germline, CDR1 is SQVTM and CDR2 is ANQGSEA. This CDR3 region has 13 residues. The CDR3 reads CSVEDPIGNTIYF. The CDR3 nucleotides are TGCAGCGTTGAAGATCCAATTGGAAACACCATATATTTT. The whole variable domain, remainder taken from reference TRBV29-1 and TRBJ1-3, is SAVISQKPSRDICQRGTSLTIQCQVDSQVTMMFWYRQQPGQSLTLIATANQGSEATYESGFVIDKFPISRPNLTFSTLTVSNMSPEDSSIYLCSVEDPIGNTIYFGEGSWLTVV.

This chain links TRBV5-1 with TRBJ2-3; weak D call: TRBD2 (5 bases). The CDR3 spans 15 residues. Germline lookup yields CDR1 SGHRS and CDR2 YFSETQ. The germline V and J ends were trimmed by 2 bases and 2 bases, with 12 bases remaining between them. The CDR3 sequence is CASSFSGLSTDTQYF. The CDR3 DNA sequence: TGCGCCAGCAGCTTTTCAGGACTTTCCACAGATACGCAGTATTTT.

This sequence joins TRBV28 and TRBJ1-1, with TRBD1 matching over 9 bases. The V and J ends lost 2 bases and 3 bases, in that order; junction bases with no gene match: 7. Per germline, CDR1 MDHEN and CDR2 SYDVKM. This CDR3 contains 16 residues. CDR3 in amino acids: CASSLPWTGAHTEAFF. The CDR3 coding sequence is TGTGCCAGCAGTTTACCCTGGACAGGGGCCCACACTGAAGCTTTCTTT.